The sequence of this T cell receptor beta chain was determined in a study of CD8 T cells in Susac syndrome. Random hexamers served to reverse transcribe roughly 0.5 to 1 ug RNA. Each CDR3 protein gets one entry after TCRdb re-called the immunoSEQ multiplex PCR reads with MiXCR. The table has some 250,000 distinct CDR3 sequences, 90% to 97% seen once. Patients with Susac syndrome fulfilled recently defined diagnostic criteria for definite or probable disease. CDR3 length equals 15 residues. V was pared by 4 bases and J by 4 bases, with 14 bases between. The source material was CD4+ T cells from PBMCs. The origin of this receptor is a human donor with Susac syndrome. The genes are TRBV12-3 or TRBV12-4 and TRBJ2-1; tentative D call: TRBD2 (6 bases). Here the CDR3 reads CASSSHGRDYNEQFF. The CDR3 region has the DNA TGTGCCAGCAGTTCGCACGGGAGAGATTACAATGAGCAGTTCTTC.